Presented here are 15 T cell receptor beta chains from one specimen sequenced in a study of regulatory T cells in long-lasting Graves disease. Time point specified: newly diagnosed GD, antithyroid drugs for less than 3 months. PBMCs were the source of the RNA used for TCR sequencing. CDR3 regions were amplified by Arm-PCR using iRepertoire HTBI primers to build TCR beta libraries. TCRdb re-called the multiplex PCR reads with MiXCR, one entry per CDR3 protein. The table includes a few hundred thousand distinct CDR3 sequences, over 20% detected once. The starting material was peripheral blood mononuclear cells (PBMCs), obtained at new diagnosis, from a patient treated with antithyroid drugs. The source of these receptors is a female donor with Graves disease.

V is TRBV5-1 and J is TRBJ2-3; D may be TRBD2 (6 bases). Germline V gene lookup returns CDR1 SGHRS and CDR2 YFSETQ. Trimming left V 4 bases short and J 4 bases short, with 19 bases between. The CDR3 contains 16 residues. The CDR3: CASSREQGARADTQYF. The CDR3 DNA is TGCGCCAGCAGCCGGGAGCAAGGGGCGAGGGCAGATACGCAGTATTTT.

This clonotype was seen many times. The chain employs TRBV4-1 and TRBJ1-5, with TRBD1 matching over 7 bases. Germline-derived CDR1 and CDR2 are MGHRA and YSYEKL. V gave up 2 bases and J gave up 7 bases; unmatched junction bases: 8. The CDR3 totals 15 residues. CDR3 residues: CASSQYDRDQQPQHF. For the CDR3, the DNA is TGCGCCAGCAGCCAATATGACAGGGACCAACAGCCCCAGCATTTT.

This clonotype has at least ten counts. CDR3 sequence: CSARDVVLAGGRPYNEQFF. CDR3 coding DNA: TGCAGTGCTAGAGACGTCGTGCTAGCGGGAGGCAGACCCTACAATGAGCAGTTCTTC. The genes are TRBV20-1 and TRBJ2-1; 11 positions agree with TRBD2. The CDR3 is 19 amino acids. With 0 bases clipped from V and 2 bases from J, the junction kept 12 bases outside the gene matches. Germline lookup yields CDR1 DFQATT and CDR2 SNEGSKA (reference sequence).

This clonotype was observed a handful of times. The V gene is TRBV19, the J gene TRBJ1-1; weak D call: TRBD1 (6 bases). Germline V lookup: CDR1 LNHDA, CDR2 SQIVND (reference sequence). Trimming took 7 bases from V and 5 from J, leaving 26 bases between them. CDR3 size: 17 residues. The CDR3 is CASNRIGGPTLGTEAFF. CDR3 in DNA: TGTGCCAGTAACCGAATAGGGGGACCAACCCTAGGGACTGAAGCTTTCTTT.

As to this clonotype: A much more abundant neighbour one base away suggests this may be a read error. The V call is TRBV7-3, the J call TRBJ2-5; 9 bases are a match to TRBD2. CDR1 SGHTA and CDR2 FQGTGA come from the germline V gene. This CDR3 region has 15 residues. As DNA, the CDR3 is TGTGTCAGCAGCTCCTTAGCGGGGGTCGAGGAGACCCAGTACTTC. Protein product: CVSSSLAGVEETQYF.

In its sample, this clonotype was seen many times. The CDR3 DNA reads TGTGCCAGCAGCCGGGCTGGACTCGGCAGCTACGAGCAGTACTTC. Translating it yields CASSRAGLGSYEQYF. The chain joins TRBV25-1 to TRBJ2-7; TRBD2 is a possible D gene (5 bases). The CDR3 is 15 amino acids. Per the germline V gene, CDR1 is MGHDK and CDR2 is SYGVNS. V dropped 6 bases and J dropped 3 bases, with 18 bases sitting between them.

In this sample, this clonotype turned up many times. The CDR3 region is CASSPGTGETQYF. The DNA of the CDR3 is TGTGCCAGCAGCCCAGGGACAGGAGAGACCCAGTACTTC. This rearrangement joins TRBV11-2 to TRBJ2-5; TRBD1 matches at 8 bases. The V gene's germline CDR1 is SGHAT and CDR2 FQNNGV. The CDR3 has 13 amino acids. The V gene end was trimmed by 5 bases and the J gene end by 4 bases; junction bases not matched to a gene: 3.

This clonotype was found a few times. The DNA for the CDR3 is TGCAGCGTTGAACCACAGGGTCCCGATACCCCTGGGGCCAACGTCCTGACTTTC. Amino acid sequence: CSVEPQGPDTPGANVLTF. The gene calls are TRBV29-1 and TRBJ2-6; D is perhaps TRBD1 (6 bases). The V end was cut by 2 bases, the J end by 2 bases, with 19 bases between. There are 18 residues in the CDR3. Germline assignment: CDR1 SQVTM and CDR2 ANQGSEA.

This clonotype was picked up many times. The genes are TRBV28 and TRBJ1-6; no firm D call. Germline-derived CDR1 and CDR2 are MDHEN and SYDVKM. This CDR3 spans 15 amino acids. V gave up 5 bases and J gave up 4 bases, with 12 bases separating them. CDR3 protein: CASSAGPGYNSPLHF. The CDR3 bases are TGTGCCAGCAGTGCTGGGCCGGGATATAATTCACCCCTCCACTTT.

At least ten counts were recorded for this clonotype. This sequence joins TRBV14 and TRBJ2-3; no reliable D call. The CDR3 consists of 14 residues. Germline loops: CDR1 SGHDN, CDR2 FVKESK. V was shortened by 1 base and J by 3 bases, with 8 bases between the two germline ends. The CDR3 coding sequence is TGTGCCAGCAGCCAAGTCGAAGCGACAGATACGCAGTATTTT. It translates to CASSQVEATDTQYF.

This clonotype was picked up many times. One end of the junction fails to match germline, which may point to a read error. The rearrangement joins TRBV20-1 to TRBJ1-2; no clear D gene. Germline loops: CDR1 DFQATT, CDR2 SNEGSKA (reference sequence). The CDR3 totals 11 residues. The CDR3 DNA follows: TGCAGTGCTAGAACAACTGGACGAGATCTATTC. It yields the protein CSARTTGRDLF.

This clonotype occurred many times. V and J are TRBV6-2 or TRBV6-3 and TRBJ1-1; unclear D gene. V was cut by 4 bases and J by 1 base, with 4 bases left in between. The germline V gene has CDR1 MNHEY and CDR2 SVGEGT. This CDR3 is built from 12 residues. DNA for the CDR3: TGTGCCAGCAGTTGGAGGAACACTGAAGCTTTCTTT. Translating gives CASSWRNTEAFF.

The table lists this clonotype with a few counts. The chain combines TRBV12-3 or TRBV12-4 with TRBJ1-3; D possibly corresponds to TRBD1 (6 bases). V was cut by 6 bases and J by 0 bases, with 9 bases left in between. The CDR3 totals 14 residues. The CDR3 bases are TGTGCCAGCAGGTCAGGGGCCTCTGGAAACACCATATATTTT. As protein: CASRSGASGNTIYF.

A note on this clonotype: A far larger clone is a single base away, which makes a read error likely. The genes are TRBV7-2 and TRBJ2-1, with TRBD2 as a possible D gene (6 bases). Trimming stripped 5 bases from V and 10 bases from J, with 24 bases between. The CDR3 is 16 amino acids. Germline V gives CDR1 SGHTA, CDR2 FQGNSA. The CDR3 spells CASSQSGGVGAYEQFF. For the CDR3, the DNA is TGTGCCAGCAGCCAGAGTGGCGGGGTTGGCGCCTACGAGCAGTTCTTC.

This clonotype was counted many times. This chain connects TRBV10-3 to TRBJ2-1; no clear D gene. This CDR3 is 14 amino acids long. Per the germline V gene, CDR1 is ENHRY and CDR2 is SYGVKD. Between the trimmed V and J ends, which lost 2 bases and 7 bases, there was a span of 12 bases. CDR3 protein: CAISEKAPGNEQFF. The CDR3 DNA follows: TGTGCCATCAGTGAGAAGGCCCCCGGGAATGAGCAGTTCTTC.